The 8 T cell receptor beta chains below come from one sample, sequenced in a study of T-cell memory formation after mild COVID-19. TCRdb called the 5' RACE reads again in MiXCR, with one record for every CDR3 protein. The repertoire has about 140,000 distinct CDR3 sequences, more than 14% of them found once; the top ten carry roughly 13%. The sample consisted of PBMCs or a T cell subset sorted from them (not recorded which). The receptors come from an adult woman who had mild COVID-19 (a few samples of this study predate the infection). Cell type and time point are not known.

The chain employs TRBV6-2 or TRBV6-3 and TRBJ2-6; D might be TRBD2 (5 bases). In germline, CDR1 is MNHEY, CDR2 SVGEGT. The CDR3 is made up of 19 amino acids. The V and J ends lost 2 bases and 1 base respectively, with 18 bases between them. The CDR3 nucleotides read TGTGCCAGCAGTTACGTCCGCGGCAGCGGAAATTCTGGGGCCAACGTCCTGACTTTC. It is translated as CASSYVRGSGNSGANVLTF.

The chain couples TRBV5-5 to TRBJ1-2, with 9 positions matching TRBD1. Germline CDR1 is SGHKS and CDR2 is YYEKEE (reference sequence). This CDR3 is built from 14 residues. J gave up 8 bases and V 4 bases, and 9 bases lay outside the gene matches. The CDR3 DNA is TGTGCCAGCAGCCTATCCGGGACAGGGACCGGCTACACCTTC. Translation gives CASSLSGTGTGYTF.

The V and J genes are TRBV24-1 and TRBJ2-7; 8 bases match TRBD1. Germline V gene sequence: CDR1 KGHDR, CDR2 SFDVKD. V was pared by 4 bases and J by 6 bases, with 4 bases of the junction left unmatched. The CDR3 length is 13 residues. The CDR3 protein is CATSDRQGSEQYF. The CDR3 DNA follows: TGTGCCACCAGTGACAGACAGGGGAGCGAGCAGTACTTC.

This clonotype was seen repeatedly, ten times or more. The chain has TRBV5-1 and TRBJ2-1; D uncertain. The CDR3 has 13 amino acids. V was cut by 4 bases and J by 4 bases, with 9 bases left in between. CDR1 is SGHRS, CDR2 YFSETQ, per germline. CDR3 loop: CASSLVRYNEQFF. The CDR3 bases are TGCGCCAGCAGCCTGGTAAGGTACAATGAGCAGTTCTTC.

J is TRBJ2-1 and V is TRBV12-3 or TRBV12-4; tentative D call: TRBD1 (6 bases). The V and J ends lost 7 bases and 0 bases respectively, with 10 bases between them. This CDR3 contains 14 residues. Here the CDR3 reads CASTTGYSYNEQFF. CDR3 coding DNA: TGTGCCAGCACGACAGGATACTCCTACAATGAGCAGTTCTTC.

This clonotype was observed a handful of times. V usage is TRBV27 and J usage is TRBJ2-7; 7 nucleotides line up with TRBD2. Germline CDR1 reads MNHEY; CDR2 reads SMNVEV (reference sequence). Trimming took 5 bases from V and 0 from J; bases not matched to a gene: 4. This CDR3 spans 14 amino acids. The DNA for the CDR3 is TGTGCCAGCAGTCCCCGGACTAGCTCCTACGAGCAGTACTTC. Its translation is CASSPRTSSYEQYF.

In this sample, this clonotype turned up a few times. The chain links TRBV19 to TRBJ2-1, with D hard to call. V lost 3 bases, J lost 6 bases, and 6 bases lay in between. Germline V gene data show CDR1 as LNHDA and CDR2 as SQIVND (reference sequence). The CDR3 runs to 12 residues. The CDR3 bases are TGTGCCAGTAGTATCATGGCCAATGAGCAGTTCTTC. It is translated as CASSIMANEQFF.

The chain joins TRBV18 to TRBJ1-2; D is possibly TRBD1 (5 bases). The CDR3 spans 15 residues. V was cut by 0 bases and J by 5 bases, with 13 bases left in between. CDR1 and CDR2 from the germline V gene are KGHSH and LQKENI. CDR3 DNA sequence: TGTGCCAGCTCACCACCGCGAGGGACGCGGTATGGCTACACCTTC. Residues: CASSPPRGTRYGYTF.